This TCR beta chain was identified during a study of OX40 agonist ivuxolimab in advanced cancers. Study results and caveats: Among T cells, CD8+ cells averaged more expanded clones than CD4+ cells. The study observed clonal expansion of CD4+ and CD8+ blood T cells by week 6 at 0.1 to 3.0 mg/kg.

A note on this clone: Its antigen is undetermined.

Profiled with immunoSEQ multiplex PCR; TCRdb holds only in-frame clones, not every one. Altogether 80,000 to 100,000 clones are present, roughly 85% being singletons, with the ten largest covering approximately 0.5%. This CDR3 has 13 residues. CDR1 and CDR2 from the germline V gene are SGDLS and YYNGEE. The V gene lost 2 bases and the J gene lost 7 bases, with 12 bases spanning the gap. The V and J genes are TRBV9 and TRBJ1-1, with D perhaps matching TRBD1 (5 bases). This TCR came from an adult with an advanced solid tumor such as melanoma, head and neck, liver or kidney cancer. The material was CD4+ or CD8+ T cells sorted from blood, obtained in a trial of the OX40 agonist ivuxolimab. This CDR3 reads CASSVVRGSEAFF. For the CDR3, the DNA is TGTGCCAGCAGCGTCGTTCGGGGGAGTGAAGCTTTCTTT.